The 15 T cell receptor beta chains below were found in one sample sequenced in a study of glioma-infiltrating T cells after dendritic cell vaccination. Using immunoSEQ multiplex PCR, the repertoire was profiled, and TCRdb retains in-frame clones only, with some absent. The table has 93,000 or so clones, roughly 76% seen once. The material was blood, obtained before dendritic cell vaccination. The receptors stem from a human donor with glioblastoma.

V is TRBV29-1 and J is TRBJ2-7; 7 nucleotides align to TRBD2. Germline V lookup: CDR1 SQVTM, CDR2 ANQGSEA. Unmatched junction bases numbered 8, after V lost 3 bases and J lost 6 bases. The CDR3 totals 13 residues. In DNA, the CDR3 is TGCAGCGTTGACCGGGTGGGGGGGGGCGAGCAGTACTTC. This encodes CSVDRVGGGEQYF.

V usage is TRBV6-5 and J usage is TRBJ1-2; 7 nucleotides agree with TRBD1. Trimming cost V 2 bases and J 7 bases; bases outside gene matches: 13. Germline V gene sequence: CDR1 MNHEY, CDR2 SVGAGI. The CDR3 length is 16 residues. CDR3 amino acids: CASSYRGEQGRGGYTF. DNA for the CDR3: TGTGCCAGCAGTTACAGGGGGGAACAGGGGCGGGGTGGCTACACCTTC.

The chain uses TRBV9 and TRBJ1-5; D possibly corresponds to TRBD1 (5 bases). The CDR3 length is 17 residues. The V end lost 4 bases, the J end lost 2 bases, and 19 bases lay between the germline ends. The germline V gene has CDR1 SGDLS and CDR2 YYNGEE. The CDR3 sequence is CASSPGGGTFGNQPQHF. As DNA, the CDR3 is TGTGCCAGCAGCCCCGGGGGGGGGACCTTCGGCAATCAGCCCCAGCATTTT.

The rearrangement joins TRBV11-2 to TRBJ2-3, with D possibly being TRBD2 (7 bases). Germline CDR1 and CDR2: SGHAT and FQNNGV. This CDR3 is built from 16 residues. The V gene lost 1 base and the J gene lost 3 bases, with 14 bases spanning the gap. In DNA form, the CDR3 reads TGTGCCAGCAGCTTAGTTGCGGGGGCCCTGACAGATACGCAGTATTTT. It specifies CASSLVAGALTDTQYF.

The count of this clone is one. V usage is TRBV4-2 and J usage is TRBJ1-1; D may be TRBD1 (6 bases). Germline CDR1 and CDR2: LGHNA and YNFKEQ. V lost 3 bases to trimming and J lost 3 bases, with 8 bases between them. There are 13 residues in the CDR3. CDR3 DNA sequence: TGTGCCAGCAGCCAGTGGGGGCACACTGAAGCTTTCTTT. This translates into CASSQWGHTEAFF.

The chain couples TRBV19 to TRBJ2-7; 9 bases match TRBD1. The CDR3 spans 13 residues. Germline loops: CDR1 LNHDA, CDR2 SQIVND (reference sequence). Unmatched junction bases numbered 6, after V lost 9 bases and J lost 3 bases. CDR3: CASAGDRDYEQYF. For the CDR3, the DNA is TGTGCCAGCGCTGGGGACAGGGACTACGAGCAGTACTTC.

For the CDR3, the DNA is TGCGCCAGCAGCTCGCGGTCGGTAGCTCAGGGGCTCGGAAATTCACCCCTCCACTTT. Translated: CASSSRSVAQGLGNSPLHF. The rearrangement links TRBV5-1 to TRBJ1-6; tentatively, D is TRBD1 (6 bases). Germline V gene data show CDR1 as SGHRS and CDR2 as YFSETQ. The CDR3 is 19 amino acids. V lost 3 bases and J lost 7, with 26 bases in between.

This clone was picked up a small number of times. The genes are TRBV18 and TRBJ2-2, with 8 bases fitting TRBD1. The CDR3 has 17 residues. V trimming: 4 bases; J trimming: 3 bases; junction bases outside the gene matches: 10. Germline CDR1 KGHSH, CDR2 LQKENI. The CDR3 protein is CASSRQGAVSDTGELFF. The CDR3 DNA sequence: TGTGCCAGCTCACGTCAGGGGGCCGTATCAGACACCGGGGAGCTGTTTTTT.

The chain is built from TRBV9 and TRBJ2-4; 10 bases agree with TRBD2. The CDR3 sequence is 15 residues long. The V gene end was trimmed by 3 bases and the J gene end by 2 bases; junction bases not matched to a gene: 2. Germline-derived CDR1 and CDR2 are SGDLS and YYNGEE. The CDR3 nucleotides read TGTGCCAGCAGCGAACTAGCGGGGTCCAAAAACATTCAGTACTTC. It codes for CASSELAGSKNIQYF.

The gene calls are TRBV4-3 and TRBJ1-1; D might be TRBD1 (6 bases). V was clipped by 4 bases and J by 4 bases, with 19 bases between them. Germline assignment: CDR1 LGHNA and CDR2 YSLEER. The CDR3 has 16 residues. The chain's CDR3 is CASSPRDAGGGTEAFF. For the CDR3, the DNA is TGCGCCAGCAGCCCTAGGGACGCGGGAGGGGGCACTGAAGCTTTCTTT.

The CDR3 bases are TGTGCCAGTAGTATTCGGGGGGGCGGGGAGCTGTTTTTT. Translating gives CASSIRGGGELFF. The chain carries TRBV19 and TRBJ2-2, with 8 bases identical to TRBD2. The V and J ends lost 3 bases and 7 bases, in that order; junction bases with no gene match: 1. CDR3 length: 13 amino acids. Germline CDR1 and CDR2: LNHDA and SQIVND (reference sequence).

V gene TRBV19 combines with J gene TRBJ2-2; perhaps TRBD1 as D (6 bases). Germline-derived CDR1 and CDR2 are LNHDA and SQIVND (reference sequence). With 6 bases removed from V and 7 bases from J, the gap between germline ends came to 15 bases. This CDR3 contains 14 residues. The CDR3 nucleotides read TGTGCCAGTAGCGAACAGGGATTCGACGGGGAGCTGTTTTTT. Translation: CASSEQGFDGELFF.

This rearrangement joins TRBV10-1 to TRBJ2-1; tentative D call: TRBD2 (7 bases). Germline loops: CDR1 WNHNN, CDR2 SYGVQD (reference sequence). This CDR3 has 15 residues. Trimming removed 8 bases at V and 5 bases at J, with 19 bases between. CDR3 sequence (DNA): TGCGCCAGCTCCCTTGGGGGGGGGCCGAACAATGAGCAGTTCTTC. The encoded protein is CASSLGGGPNNEQFF.

This sequence joins TRBV6-1 and TRBJ2-7; TRBD1 agrees at 7 bases. With V trimmed by 10 bases and J by 2 bases, 8 bases remained unmatched. Germline V CDR1 and CDR2: MNHNS, SASEGT. The CDR3 length is 13 residues. The CDR3 loop is CATTDRVTYEQYF. As DNA, the CDR3 is TGTGCCACCACAGACAGGGTAACCTACGAGCAGTACTTC.

This chain joins TRBV25-1 and TRBJ1-6; 8 nucleotides align to TRBD1. CDR1 is MGHDK, CDR2 SYGVNS, per germline. The CDR3 extends over 11 amino acids. The CDR3 protein is CGGTGSSPLHF. CDR3 DNA sequence: TGTGGGGGGACAGGCAGCTCACCCCTCCACTTT.